Following are 6 T cell receptor beta chains from one sample sequenced in a study of T cell responses to AZD1222 COVID-19 vaccine. Data came from immunoSEQ multiplex PCR; TCRdb stores just in-frame clones and leaves some out. The data hold around 66,000 clones, with roughly 87% observed a single time. Source: peripheral blood, taken on day 0 of AZD1222 vaccination. The receptors derive from an adult in good health.

The gene calls are TRBV2 and TRBJ1-5, with 8 positions matching TRBD1. This CDR3 comprises 16 residues. Germline-derived CDR1 and CDR2 are SNHLY and FYNNEI. The V segment lost 4 bases and the J segment 6 bases; nucleotides outside the gene matches: 11. CDR3 in DNA: TGTGCCAGCAGTGGACAGGGGTGGTCCGATAGTCAGCCCCAGCATTTT. The encoded protein is CASSGQGWSDSQPQHF. Full variable domain (outside the CDR3, taken from reference TRBV2 and TRBJ1-5): EPEVTQTPSHQVTQMGQEVILRCVPISNHLYFYWYRQILGQKVEFLVSFYNNEISEKSEIFDDQFSVERPDGSNFTLKIRSTKLEDSAMYFCASSGQGWSDSQPQHFGDGTRLSIL.

The chain couples TRBV6-4 to TRBJ1-2, with D possibly matching TRBD1 (5 bases). The V and J ends lost 2 bases and 2 bases respectively, with 6 bases between them. There are 13 residues in the CDR3. Per germline, CDR1 MRHNA and CDR2 SNTAGT. The CDR3 loop reads CASSDGDNYGYTF. CDR3 coding DNA: TGTGCCAGCAGTGACGGGGACAACTATGGCTACACCTTC.

V is TRBV10-3 and J is TRBJ2-1; 9 bases fit TRBD2. Per germline, CDR1 ENHRY and CDR2 SYGVKD. The CDR3 contains 17 residues. Germline trimming cut 0 bases from V and 3 bases from J; bases unmatched to any gene: 6. CDR3 DNA sequence: TGTGCCATCAGTGAGTCAGGCGGGGGGGCCTTCTACAATGAGCAGTTCTTC. Protein product: CAISESGGGAFYNEQFF.

The J gene is TRBJ2-7, the V gene TRBV6-4, with D unresolved. The germline V and J ends were trimmed by 5 bases and 6 bases, with 8 bases remaining between them. In germline, CDR1 is MRHNA, CDR2 SNTAGT. This CDR3 is 11 amino acids long. CDR3: CASSPWSEQYF. CDR3 coding DNA: TGTGCCAGCAGTCCTTGGAGCGAGCAGTACTTC.

Worth noting for this clone: At one end, the junction sequence differs from germline, possibly due to a read error. The chain recombines TRBV7-2 with TRBJ2-7, with D possibly being TRBD2 (6 bases). Germline CDR1 is SGHTA and CDR2 is FQGNSA. This CDR3 has 15 residues. The CDR3 coding sequence is TGTGCCAGCAGTTTAGACGGGGGTGGCCCGCGGGTGCAGTACTTC. Protein product: CASSLDGGGPRVQYF.

The chain joins TRBV9 to TRBJ2-1, with 11 positions matching TRBD2. The CDR3 sequence is 16 residues long. Germline V gene sequence: CDR1 SGDLS, CDR2 YYNGEE. After removal of 0 bases from V and 8 bases from J, the junction contained 7 bases not matched to a gene. The DNA of the CDR3 is TGTGCCAGCAGCGTAGGGGTTAGCGGGGGGGCATATGAGCAGTTCTTC. This encodes CASSVGVSGGAYEQFF. Drawing the rest from reference TRBV9 and TRBJ2-1, the complete variable domain is DSGVTQTPKHLITATGQRVTLRCSPRSGDLSVYWYQQSLDQGLQFLIQYYNGEERAKGNILERFSAQQFPDLHSELNLSSLELGDSALYFCASSVGVSGGAYEQFFGPGTRLTVL.